The entry that follows covers one T cell receptor beta chain sequence. TCRdb re-derived calls from the reads in MiXCR, one entry per CDR3 protein. The sample has fewer than 9,000 distinct CDR3 sequences; roughly 32% are singletons. V was pared by 8 bases and J by 9 bases, with 16 bases between. Germline CDR1 is KGHSH and CDR2 is LQKENI. This CDR3 contains 12 residues. This sequence was found in a human donor. Sequenced: blood. The rearrangement uses TRBV18 and TRBJ1-1; the D gene is possibly TRBD1 (5 bases). CDR3 residues: CASVLQVSQAFF. CDR3 nucleotide sequence: TGTGCCAGCGTCCTACAGGTTTCTCAAGCTTTCTTT.